The rows below give T cell receptor beta chains drawn from one sample of a study of blood T cell repertoires in COVID-19. TCRdb's table, derived via immunoSEQ multiplex PCR, lists solely in-frame clones and lacks some. The table has around 330,000 clones, around 88% seen once. Material for sequencing was peripheral blood. The origin of the receptors is a woman aged 25 to 39 with COVID-19, enrolled during active disease. Both conserved end residues are part of each CDR3. The order of the fields is CDR3 DNA, CDR3 protein, J gene, clone size, D gene, V gene. A D gene is named only where the DNA matches it firmly. Clone size is given for some rows only: seen once, a few or many times, or a class if the clone is expanded.

CDR3 DNA: TGTGCCAGCACCCCCCCAGAAGTAAACAATCAGCCCCAGCATTTT
CDR3 protein: CASTPPEVNNQPQHF
J gene: TRBJ1-5
clone size: NA
D gene: NA
V gene: TRBV6-2/TRBV6-3

CDR3 DNA: TGTGCCAGCAGAACCGGGACAGGGGTTTCGTTCTTT
CDR3 protein: CASRTGTGVSFF
J gene: TRBJ1-1
clone size: NA
D gene: TRBD1
V gene: TRBV27

CDR3 DNA: TGTGCCAGCAGTTACTACACGGGGGAGGGTGAAAAACTGTTTTTT
CDR3 protein: CASSYYTGEGEKLFF
J gene: TRBJ1-4
clone size: NA
D gene: NA
V gene: TRBV6-5

CDR3 DNA: TGTGCCAGCAGTTTGGGACAGCCTTATGGCTACACCTTC
CDR3 protein: CASSLGQPYGYTF
J gene: TRBJ1-2
clone size: few
D gene: TRBD1
V gene: TRBV28

CDR3 DNA: TGTGCCAGCAGACACTGGGGCGCAGGGGACGGCTACACCTTC
CDR3 protein: CASRHWGAGDGYTF
J gene: TRBJ1-2
clone size: NA
D gene: NA
V gene: TRBV6-6

CDR3 DNA: TGTGCCACCACGACGCGACTAGCGGGGAAGGATGAGCAGTTCTTC
CDR3 protein: CATTTRLAGKDEQFF
J gene: TRBJ2-1
clone size: once
D gene: TRBD2
V gene: TRBV15

CDR3 DNA: TGTGCCAGCAGACTTTGGACAGCTGAAAACTATGGCTACACCTTC
CDR3 protein: CASRLWTAENYGYTF
J gene: TRBJ1-2
clone size: NA
D gene: NA
V gene: TRBV6-5

CDR3 DNA: TGCAGCGTTGAGCTCAGGGGAAGAACTAATGAAAAACTGTTTTTT
CDR3 protein: CSVELRGRTNEKLFF
J gene: TRBJ1-4
clone size: NA
D gene: NA
V gene: TRBV29-1

CDR3 DNA: TGTGCCAGCAGAGGTGGACAGGGTGGACAGCCCCAGCATTTT
CDR3 protein: CASRGGQGGQPQHF
J gene: TRBJ1-5
clone size: NA
D gene: TRBD1
V gene: TRBV28

CDR3 DNA: TGTGCCAGCAGCCCCGGGAGCTCCTATAATTCACCCCTCCACTTT
CDR3 protein: CASSPGSSYNSPLHF
J gene: TRBJ1-6
clone size: NA
D gene: NA
V gene: TRBV7-6

CDR3 DNA: TGCGCCAGCAGCCAAGACAGGTGGAGCAATCAGCCCCAGCATTTT
CDR3 protein: CASSQDRWSNQPQHF
J gene: TRBJ1-5
clone size: NA
D gene: NA
V gene: TRBV4-3

CDR3 DNA: TGTGCCAGCAACCCCGGTTGGGGCAGGGTCAATGAGCAGTTCTTC
CDR3 protein: CASNPGWGRVNEQFF
J gene: TRBJ2-1
clone size: once
D gene: NA
V gene: TRBV7-9

CDR3 DNA: TGTGCCAGCAGCCCAGCGGTGTGGAACTATGGCTACACCTTC
CDR3 protein: CASSPAVWNYGYTF
J gene: TRBJ1-2
clone size: NA
D gene: NA
V gene: TRBV7-9

CDR3 DNA: TGTGCCAGTAGTATGTGGGGGGACGGTGATTCACCCCTCCACTTT
CDR3 protein: CASSMWGDGDSPLHF
J gene: TRBJ1-6
clone size: NA
D gene: NA
V gene: TRBV19

CDR3 DNA: TGTGCCAGCAGCCCATCTAGCGGGGGATACGAGCAGTACTTC
CDR3 protein: CASSPSSGGYEQYF
J gene: TRBJ2-7
clone size: NA
D gene: TRBD2
V gene: TRBV3-1/TRBV3-2

CDR3 DNA: TGTGCCAGCAGCTTAGTTAGCGGAGGGAACTATGGCTACACCTTC
CDR3 protein: CASSLVSGGNYGYTF
J gene: TRBJ1-2
clone size: NA
D gene: NA
V gene: TRBV11-3

CDR3 DNA: TGTGCCAGCAGCTTGGGCGGGTGGAACACTGAAGCTTTCTTT
CDR3 protein: CASSLGGWNTEAFF
J gene: TRBJ1-1
clone size: NA
D gene: NA
V gene: TRBV5-6

CDR3 DNA: TGTGCCTGGAGTGTACTAGCGGGGGCCCTCACCGGGGAGCTGTTTTTT
CDR3 protein: CAWSVLAGALTGELFF
J gene: TRBJ2-2
clone size: NA
D gene: TRBD2
V gene: TRBV30

CDR3 DNA: TGTGCCAGCAGCCGAATTGTGGGGGCGGACGAGCAGTACTTC
CDR3 protein: CASSRIVGADEQYF
J gene: TRBJ2-7
clone size: NA
D gene: NA
V gene: TRBV3-1/TRBV3-2

CDR3 DNA: TGCGCCAGCAGCTCCCAGGGAGCGGGGGGGACGGAGACCCAGTACTTC
CDR3 protein: CASSSQGAGGTETQYF
J gene: TRBJ2-5
clone size: NA
D gene: TRBD2
V gene: TRBV5-1

CDR3 DNA: TGTGCCAGCAGCCAAGTTCGTGGACTAGCGGGAAGGAACAATGAGCAGTTCTTC
CDR3 protein: CASSQVRGLAGRNNEQFF
J gene: TRBJ2-1
clone size: NA
D gene: TRBD2
V gene: TRBV3-1/TRBV3-2

CDR3 DNA: TGTGCCAGCAGTTTTGTTACATACTATAGCAATCAGCCCCAGCATTTT
CDR3 protein: CASSFVTYYSNQPQHF
J gene: TRBJ1-5
clone size: NA
D gene: NA
V gene: TRBV28

CDR3 DNA: TGTGCCAGCAGCATAAAGGACAGCTACGAGCAGTACTTC
CDR3 protein: CASSIKDSYEQYF
J gene: TRBJ2-7
clone size: NA
D gene: NA
V gene: TRBV7-2

CDR3 DNA: TGTGCCAGCAGCCAAGTGGAGGGTTCACCCCTCCACTTT
CDR3 protein: CASSQVEGSPLHF
J gene: TRBJ1-6
clone size: NA
D gene: NA
V gene: TRBV3-1/TRBV3-2

CDR3 DNA: TGTGCCAGCAGTGAAGAGGGGAACCAGCCCCAGCATTTT
CDR3 protein: CASSEEGNQPQHF
J gene: TRBJ1-5
clone size: NA
D gene: NA
V gene: TRBV2

CDR3 DNA: TGCGCCAGCAGCCAAGGACTGACTAACTATGGCTACACCTTC
CDR3 protein: CASSQGLTNYGYTF
J gene: TRBJ1-2
clone size: NA
D gene: NA
V gene: TRBV4-1

CDR3 DNA: TGTGCCAGCAGCCAAGATTCCGGTGGCTACACCTTC
CDR3 protein: CASSQDSGGYTF
J gene: TRBJ1-2
clone size: NA
D gene: NA
V gene: TRBV3-1/TRBV3-2

CDR3 DNA: TGTGCCAGCAGCTACGGGACAGACAATGAGCAGTTCTTC
CDR3 protein: CASSYGTDNEQFF
J gene: TRBJ2-1
clone size: NA
D gene: TRBD1
V gene: TRBV11-1

CDR3 DNA: TGTGCCACCTCGACTAGCGGGGGGTCCCAGTTCTTC
CDR3 protein: CATSTSGGSQFF
J gene: TRBJ2-1
clone size: NA
D gene: TRBD2
V gene: TRBV6-6

CDR3 DNA: TGTGCCAGCAGCTTAGGAGGACTCAGGCACATCACAGATACGCAGTATTTT
CDR3 protein: CASSLGGLRHITDTQYF
J gene: TRBJ2-3
clone size: NA
D gene: NA
V gene: TRBV7-2

CDR3 DNA: TGTGCCAGCAGTTACGGAGGGACAGGGGGTGGCTACACCTTC
CDR3 protein: CASSYGGTGGGYTF
J gene: TRBJ1-2
clone size: NA
D gene: TRBD1
V gene: TRBV6-5

CDR3 DNA: TGTGCCAGCAGCCCGAGCGGTGGGGTACGGGGCTACACCTTC
CDR3 protein: CASSPSGGVRGYTF
J gene: TRBJ1-2
clone size: NA
D gene: NA
V gene: TRBV5-6

CDR3 DNA: TGTGCCAGCAGCTTGCTCCAGGGGGCACGAGGCGAGCAGTACTTC
CDR3 protein: CASSLLQGARGEQYF
J gene: TRBJ2-7
clone size: NA
D gene: TRBD1
V gene: TRBV5-6

CDR3 DNA: TGTGCCAGCAGCCCATCCTCCAGGGGACCCCGGTCCGATGAGCAGTTCTTC
CDR3 protein: CASSPSSRGPRSDEQFF
J gene: TRBJ2-1
clone size: NA
D gene: NA
V gene: TRBV7-9

CDR3 DNA: TGTGCCAGCAGTTTTGTTGGGGGGGCCCCAAGGAATTCACCCCTCCACTTT
CDR3 protein: CASSFVGGAPRNSPLHF
J gene: TRBJ1-6
clone size: NA
D gene: NA
V gene: TRBV27

CDR3 DNA: TGCGCCAGCAGCCAAGACCGGGGGGCGGGAGGCTACACCTTC
CDR3 protein: CASSQDRGAGGYTF
J gene: TRBJ1-2
clone size: NA
D gene: NA
V gene: TRBV4-1

CDR3 DNA: TGTGCCAGCAGACTCGCGGGGGGTTCGTACAATGAGCAGTTCTTC
CDR3 protein: CASRLAGGSYNEQFF
J gene: TRBJ2-1
clone size: NA
D gene: TRBD2
V gene: TRBV7-9

CDR3 DNA: TGTGCCTGGGGAACCCGGACAGGGGTTAATGGAGGAAACACCATATATTTT
CDR3 protein: CAWGTRTGVNGGNTIYF
J gene: TRBJ1-3
clone size: NA
D gene: TRBD1
V gene: TRBV30

CDR3 DNA: TGCGCCAGCAGCTTGAATCTGCGGGGGCCCACAGATACGCAGTATTTT
CDR3 protein: CASSLNLRGPTDTQYF
J gene: TRBJ2-3
clone size: NA
D gene: NA
V gene: TRBV5-1